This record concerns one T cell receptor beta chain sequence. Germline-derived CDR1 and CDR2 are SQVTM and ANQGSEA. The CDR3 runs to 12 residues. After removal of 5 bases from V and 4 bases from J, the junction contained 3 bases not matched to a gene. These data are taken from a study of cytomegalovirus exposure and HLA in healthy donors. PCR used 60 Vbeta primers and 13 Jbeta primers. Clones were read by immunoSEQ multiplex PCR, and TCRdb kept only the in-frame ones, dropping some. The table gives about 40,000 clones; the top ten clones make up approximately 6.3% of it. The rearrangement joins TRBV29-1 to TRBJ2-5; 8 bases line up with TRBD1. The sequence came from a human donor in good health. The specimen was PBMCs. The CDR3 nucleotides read TGCAGCGTTTATACAGGGGGAGAGACCCAGTACTTC. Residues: CSVYTGGETQYF. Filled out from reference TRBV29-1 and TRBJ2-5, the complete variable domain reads SAVISQKPSRDICQRGTSLTIQCQVDSQVTMMFWYRQQPGQSLTLIATANQGSEATYESGFVIDKFPISRPNLTFSTLTVSNMSPEDSSIYLCSVYTGGETQYFGPGTRLLVL.